This TCR beta chain is drawn from a study of blood T cell repertoires in COVID-19. Study at large: Collection of acute and convalescent COVID-19 samples took place in the United States, Italy and Spain.

Trimming removed 6 bases from V and 5 bases from J, with 11 bases in between. CDR3 length: 13 residues. CDR1 and CDR2 (germline): MDHEN, SYDVKM. In the source study's methods: Amplification with reference gene primers provided the estimates of nucleated cell counts. Method: immunoSEQ multiplex PCR; TCRdb's copy keeps in-frame clones and lacks some. V, J and clone size are those of that table, while D and trimming were read from the DNA. The sample carries fewer than 55,000 clones, about 90% recorded once. This chain joins TRBV28 and TRBJ1-5; D possibly corresponds to TRBD1 (5 bases). The sequence was obtained from a man aged 80 or over with active or convalescent COVID-19. Sequencing was carried out using peripheral blood. CDR3 DNA sequence: TGTGCCAGCAGCTCTCTACAGGATCAGCCCCAGCATTTT. It translates to CASSSLQDQPQHF.